This TCR beta chain stems from a study of control samples from healthy donors and cancer patients. Losses at the gene ends were 1 base for V and 6 bases for J; bases not matched to a gene: 2. The CDR3 is 14 amino acids. Germline CDR1 is SGHDT and CDR2 is YYEEEE. Using immunoSEQ multiplex PCR, the repertoire was profiled, and TCRdb retains in-frame clones only, with some absent. This sample has 73,000 or so clones; roughly 87% occur once, and the top ten carry under 5%. This rearrangement joins TRBV5-6 to TRBJ2-4; TRBD2 agrees at 9 bases. This TCR came from a woman aged 45-65 years in good health. Sample: blood. As DNA, the CDR3 is TGTGCCAGCAGCTTGTCTAGCGGGATAAACATTCAGTACTTC. It codes for CASSLSSGINIQYF. The entire variable domain, with the rest obtained from reference TRBV5-6 and TRBJ2-4, is as follows: DAGVTQSPTHLIKTRGQQVTLRCSPKSGHDTVSWYQQALGQGPQFIFQYYEEEERQRGNFPDRFSGHQFPNYSSELNVNALLLGDSALYLCASSLSSGINIQYFGAGTRLSVL.